A single sample gave rise to the 2 T cell receptor beta chains below, sequenced in a study of blood T cell repertoires in COVID-19. TCRdb's copy holds only in-frame clones and misses some; the assay was immunoSEQ multiplex PCR. The sample includes roughly 430,000 clones, approximately 91% seen only once; the top ten take 1.4%. The sequencing input was PBMCs or T cells enriched from blood (not recorded which). The source of these receptors is a woman aged 18-30 years who had been exposed to COVID-19.

The chain carries TRBV6-5 and TRBJ2-1; tentatively, D is TRBD2 (7 bases). Germline loops: CDR1 MNHEY, CDR2 SVGAGI. V was pared by 7 bases and J by 6 bases, with 19 bases between. CDR3 length: 15 residues. The DNA for the CDR3 is TGTGCCAGCAACCCGGGACGGGGAGGGGGCAATGAGCAGTTCTTC. It specifies CASNPGRGGGNEQFF.

J is TRBJ1-1 and V is TRBV11-3; 9 bases align to TRBD1. The CDR3 has 14 residues. Unmatched junction bases numbered 3, after V lost 4 bases and J lost 3 bases. Germline V gene data show CDR1 as SGHNT and CDR2 as YENEEA. The CDR3 sequence is CASSSQGADTEAFF. The CDR3 DNA is TGTGCCAGCAGCTCACAGGGGGCGGACACTGAAGCTTTCTTT.